A single sample is the source of the 8 T cell receptor beta chains below, sequenced in a study of cytomegalovirus exposure and HLA in healthy donors. PCR was performed using 60 Vbeta and 13 Jbeta primers. Only in-frame clones appear in the TCRdb table, and some are missing; sequencing was by immunoSEQ multiplex PCR. The sample table sets out around 210,000 clones. Specimen: PBMCs. These receptors all stem from a girl aged 2 to 9 in good health and CMV-seropositive.

The chain couples TRBV6-4 to TRBJ2-1; 8 bases fit TRBD2. The CDR3 is 13 amino acids. J lost 6 bases, V lost 8 bases, and 6 bases had no gene match. Germline V gene sequence: CDR1 MRHNA, CDR2 SNTAGT. The CDR3 bases are TGTGCCAGCGCCCCGGGACTAGGCAATGAGCAGTTCTTC. This translates into CASAPGLGNEQFF.

The chain couples TRBV2 to TRBJ2-7; the match to TRBD2 covers 10 bases. Germline lookup yields CDR1 SNHLY and CDR2 FYNNEI. The CDR3 loop spans 13 amino acids. Losses at the gene ends were 6 bases for V and 5 bases for J; bases not matched to a gene: 4. The CDR3 spells CASRAGGPDEQYF. DNA of the CDR3: TGTGCCAGCAGAGCGGGAGGGCCCGACGAGCAGTACTTC.

V and J are TRBV19 and TRBJ2-3; D is unresolved. The germline V gene encodes CDR1 LNHDA and CDR2 SQIVND (reference sequence). V dropped 5 bases and J dropped 4 bases, with 10 bases sitting between them. The CDR3 spans 13 residues. CDR3 in amino acids: CASSPVYADTQYF. The CDR3 DNA reads TGTGCCAGTAGTCCGGTCTACGCAGATACGCAGTATTTT.

The V gene is TRBV28, the J gene TRBJ2-7; TRBD1 aligns across 9 bases. The V gene's germline CDR1 is MDHEN and CDR2 SYDVKM. V was pared by 4 bases and J by 5 bases, with 12 bases of the junction left unmatched. This CDR3 comprises 16 residues. The CDR3 here is CASSSSSGTGPDEQYF. CDR3 bases: TGTGCCAGCAGTTCGAGCTCCGGGACAGGGCCCGACGAGCAGTACTTC.

The chain employs TRBV2 and TRBJ2-5; 8 bases map to TRBD1. Germline CDR1 SNHLY, CDR2 FYNNEI. With V trimmed by 3 bases and J by 4 bases, 7 bases remained unmatched. This CDR3 spans 15 amino acids. The CDR3 here is CASSDDRGFRETQYF. DNA for the CDR3: TGTGCCAGCAGTGACGACAGGGGCTTTAGAGAGACCCAGTACTTC.

The CDR3 loop reads CASSGQVPYEQYF. CDR3 bases: TGCGCCAGCAGCGGACAGGTCCCCTACGAGCAGTACTTC. This chain joins TRBV5-1 and TRBJ2-7, with 7 bases matching TRBD1. The CDR3 is 13 residues long. The germline V gene has CDR1 SGHRS and CDR2 YFSETQ. V was pared by 4 bases and J by 2 bases, with 3 bases of the junction left unmatched.

V gene TRBV28 combines with J gene TRBJ2-1; 13 positions agree with TRBD2. The CDR3 loop spans 15 amino acids. Germline lookup yields CDR1 MDHEN and CDR2 SYDVKM. The trim removed 5 bases at V and 7 bases at J, leaving 5 bases unmatched. CDR3 amino acids: CASSHRLAGGNEQFF. DNA for the CDR3: TGTGCCAGCAGTCATCGACTAGCGGGAGGAAATGAGCAGTTCTTC.

This chain connects TRBV6-4 to TRBJ2-7, with 9 bases lining up with TRBD1. Looked up from germline, CDR1 is MRHNA and CDR2 is SNTAGT. The junction had 16 bases not matched to a gene; V was cut back by 4 bases and J by 9 bases. The CDR3 extends over 16 amino acids. The CDR3 here is CASSADSGTGIFGQYF. Here the CDR3 DNA reads TGTGCCAGCAGTGCCGATTCCGGGACAGGGATATTCGGGCAGTACTTC.